This TCR beta chain was sequenced in a study of T cell repertoires in cytomegalovirus infection. One entry per CDR3 protein, called by TCRdb with MiXCR from the reads. The sample shows fewer than 1,000,000 distinct CDR3 sequences, approximately 31% of them seen only once. Regarding this clonotype: Its specificity is not known.

The CDR3 length is 14 residues. Trimming pared 5 bases from V and 3 bases from J, leaving 16 bases between. In germline, CDR1 is SQVTM, CDR2 ANQGSEA. Regarding the study as a whole: Carriers of CMV and the relevant HLA type were discriminated by public TCR beta frequency. Dominating the ex vivo response were HLA-C-restricted CMV-specific TCR beta clonotypes.

The TCR originated in a human donor in good health (CMV status not recorded). Some clones in this sample may be carry-over from other donors' samples. The V and J genes are TRBV29-1 and TRBJ1-1; the D is unclear. Sequences were derived from cultured CD8+ T cells from PBMCs, sampled from culture after CMV antigen stimulation. CDR3 region: CSVLGSLRDTEAFF. The CDR3 DNA reads as TGCAGCGTTCTGGGATCTCTTCGGGACACTGAAGCTTTCTTT.